One T cell receptor beta chain is described in this entry. There is no known antigen for this receptor. The sample holds no much larger clone one base away, and base qualities are not on file. TCR beta CDR3 regions were amplified from RNA transcripts for repertoire sequencing. The first round of RT-PCR was done with HTBI primers and the Qiagen OneStep RT-PCR kit, and was followed by a second round of multiplex PCR, then size selection and purification. Sequencing of the libraries was carried out on an Illumina HiSeq2000 in paired-end mode with 100 bp reads. The original methods were these. SOAPnuke was used to process the reads, removing any read that contained adapters or uncalled bases, had a mean Phred below 15, or lacked an exact match to the constant primer or identifier. COPE v1.2.5 was used to merge the high-quality paired reads. Each unique nucleotide sequence was treated as a clonotype, and MiTCR v1.1 was used to align the clonotypes to the IMGT TRB V, D and J references. The analysis was limited to V-J combinations with a frequency above 0.0001, which together covered about 99% of repertoires. A TCR clonal expansion and chaos score per V-J combination was defined as the ratio of F50 clonal expansion to chaos observed in the TCRdist matrix. Welch's t-statistics and random forest were used to reduce the features to 10 to 15 V-J combinations, which were then used as input to a naive Bayes classifier. The Morisita-Horn index was used to measure how similar the thyroid and blood repertoires were. The raw public data were reprocessed by TCRdb itself: fastp quality trimming at Q25, MiXCR clonotype calling, in-frame beta chains only. Rows merge per CDR3 protein into single entries with the most common DNA and genes. TCRdb, not the authors, supplied the V and J calls. A total of around 600,000 distinct CDR3 sequences appear in this sample, 35% to 50% of them only once. The ten largest make up more than 2.5% of the sample.

The entry originates in a study of Graves' ophthalmopathy and Graves' hyperthyroidism (dated by TCRdb to the late 2010s). In terms of the full investigation: Peripheral blood samples were taken at the time of initial diagnosis, before any treatment was given. To tell Graves' ophthalmopathy apart from Graves' hyperthyroidism, and to predict which patients would progress to ophthalmopathy, the study relied on TCR beta repertoire signatures. In total, 135 blood samples were TCR-sequenced: fewer than 50 ophthalmopathy, approximately 75 hyperthyroidism and some 17 hyperthyroidism-to-ophthalmopathy patients. To explore V-J signatures that distinguish ophthalmopathy from hyperthyroidism, a discovery set of about a hundred patients was enrolled, made up of about 40 with ophthalmopathy and 57 with stable hyperthyroidism. For independent validation, a separate cohort was made up of approximately 19 hyperthyroidism patients plus 17 patients who later progressed from hyperthyroidism to ophthalmopathy. T-cell repertoires of thyroid tissue and blood were compared in 5 or 6 hyperthyroidism patients. Following sampling, methimazole starting at 30 mg daily was administered to hyperthyroidism patients, and high-dose intravenous methylprednisolone was administered to ophthalmopathy patients.

The ophthalmopathy patients had moderately to severely active disease, with a Clinical Activity Score of 3 or higher, a NOSPECS grade of 4 or higher, and a disease duration of less than 3 months. Patients with other autoimmune diseases, uncontrolled infections, pregnancy or lactation were excluded. Diagnosis relied on clinical symptoms, serum thyroxine, TRAb, thyroid ultrasound and orbital computed tomography. Using Ficoll-Paque density gradient centrifugation, PBMCs were isolated from about 9.4 ml of fresh peripheral blood. Trizol reagent was used to extract the total RNA, and its quality was then checked on an Agilent 2100 Bioanalyzer. V gives up 1 base and J gives up 5 bases, and the segment between their germline ends measures 14 bases. From its cysteine to its phenylalanine, the CDR3 spans 15 amino acids. Just CDR3 DNA is preserved here, 45 bases in frame from base 1. The germline V gene gives CDR1 as SGHTA and CDR2 as FQGNSA.

The research as a whole found: In validation, the model predicted ophthalmopathy progression with about 70% sensitivity and approximately 72% specificity; fewer than 15 predicted patients were CT-confirmed with GO in a median of 6.5 months. No statistical method was used to set the sample size in advance, and the investigators knew which group each participant was assigned to. Most of the expanded thyroid clonotypes with a frequency above 0.001 were also detected in blood, and it was suggested that the thyroid immune response may be reflected by blood repertoires. Ophthalmopathy was separated from stable hyperthyroidism by the 13-signature model with roughly 90% sensitivity and around 81% specificity in cross-validation and with 80%/75% in the test set.

The receptor comes from an adult man with Graves' ophthalmopathy. The sequencing sample was made of peripheral blood. Recombination linked TRBV7-2 to TRBJ2-5; the D segment may tentatively be TRBD1 or TRBD2, each giving 7 matched bases. The sequenced DNA is TGTGCCAGCAGCTTAGTCCAGGGGGGGCAGGAGACCCAGTACTTC. This gives the protein CASSLVQGGQETQYF.